This T cell receptor (beta chain) is from a study of CD8+ T cells in alopecia areata. Study conclusions and caveats: For lesional scalp, especially alopecia totalis/universalis, clonality was higher than in normal scalp. Relative to mice, TCR sharing across patients was less clear, a difference possibly HLA-related. Sequenced scalp T cells also include alphabeta T cells resident in normal skin.

With regard to this clone: Antigen: not known.

In each case, RNA was isolated and then reverse transcribed into cDNA as the sequencing template. Assay: immunoSEQ multiplex PCR; the TCRdb copy retains only in-frame clones and omits some. The table records 130,000 to 150,000 clones, approximately 65% of them present only once. V shed 5 bases and J 5 bases; nucleotides not matched to a gene: 7. The germline gives CDR1 MDHEN, CDR2 SYDVKM. This CDR3 region has 14 residues. The clonotype originates from a human donor in good health. Sample: CD8+ T cells sorted from blood. The chain employs TRBV28 and TRBJ2-7; 9 positions agree with TRBD1. The CDR3 region is CASSLPGQGHEQYF. The CDR3 nucleotides are TGTGCCAGCAGTCTTCCGGGACAGGGACACGAGCAGTACTTC. Full variable domain (rest looked up from reference TRBV28 and TRBJ2-7): DVKVTQSSRYLVKRTGEKVFLECVQDMDHENMFWYRQDPGLGLRLIYFSYDVKMKEKGDIPEGYSVSREKKERFSLILESASTNQTSMYLCASSLPGQGHEQYFGPGTRLTVT.